The entry that follows covers one T cell receptor (beta chain) sequence. This entry is derived from a study of blood T cell repertoires in COVID-19. The wider study: COVID-19 samples, acute and convalescent, were from the United States, Italy and Spain. From T cells, B-cell-depleted T cells, or PBMCs came the material, which was cDNA or gDNA.

Germline loops: CDR1 SGHTA, CDR2 FQGNSA. V trimming: 1 base; J trimming: 4 bases; junction bases outside the gene matches: 4. This CDR3 is 14 amino acids long. Here immunoSEQ multiplex PCR was the method, and the copy in TCRdb shows in-frame clones only, minus some. The sample yields about 130,000 clones, 70% to 80% seen once. The J gene is TRBJ2-7, the V gene TRBV7-2; 7 bases agree with TRBD1. The TCR originated in a man between 60 and 75 years old who had recovered from COVID-19. The sample was peripheral blood. The CDR3 DNA is TGTGCCAGCAGCTTAGAGACAGGGCAGTACGAGCAGTACTTC. Its translation is CASSLETGQYEQYF.